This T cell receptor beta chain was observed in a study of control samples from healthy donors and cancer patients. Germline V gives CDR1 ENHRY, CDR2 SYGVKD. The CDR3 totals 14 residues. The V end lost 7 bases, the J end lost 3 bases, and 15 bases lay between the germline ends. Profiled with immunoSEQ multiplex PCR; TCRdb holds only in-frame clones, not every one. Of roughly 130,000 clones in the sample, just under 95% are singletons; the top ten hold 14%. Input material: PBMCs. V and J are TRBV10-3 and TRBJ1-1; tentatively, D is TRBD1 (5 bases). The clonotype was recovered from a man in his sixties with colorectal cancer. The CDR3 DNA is TGTGCCATCAAACAAGGGGTAGAGTACACTGAAGCTTTCTTT. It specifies CAIKQGVEYTEAFF.